What follows are 14 T cell receptor beta chains derived from one specimen sequenced in a study of shared clonotypes between healthy human individuals. Clones were read by immunoSEQ multiplex PCR, and TCRdb kept only the in-frame ones, dropping some. The sample contains roughly 1.4 million clones, 98% of which appear only once. The sequencing sample was made of naive CD4+ T cells sorted from blood. Indicated subset: CD45RA+ positively selected. Receptor source: a man aged 25-40 years in good health.

This rearrangement joins TRBV14 to TRBJ2-7, with TRBD1 identical over 7 bases. J was trimmed by 2 bases and V by 2 bases; bases with no gene match: 3. CDR1 is SGHDN, CDR2 FVKESK, per germline. CDR3 length: 14 amino acids. CDR3 sequence: CASSQTGQAYEQYF. The CDR3 DNA sequence: TGTGCCAGCAGCCAAACAGGACAGGCCTACGAGCAGTACTTC.

The V gene is TRBV6-1, the J gene TRBJ2-4; D may be TRBD1 or TRBD2 (6 bases each). V shed 6 bases and J shed 1 base, with 13 bases lying between them. Germline V lookup: CDR1 MNHNS, CDR2 SASEGT. This CDR3 region has 15 residues. The CDR3 coding sequence is TGTGCCAGCAGGCTAGGGGGGATGGCCAAAAACATTCAGTACTTC. Its protein is CASRLGGMAKNIQYF.

The V gene is TRBV11-3, the J gene TRBJ2-6, with D possibly being TRBD1 (5 bases). The CDR3 spans 18 residues. The V end lost 5 bases, the J end lost 5 bases, and 22 bases lay between the germline ends. Germline CDR1 and CDR2: SGHNT and YENEEA. For the CDR3, the DNA is TGTGCCAGCAGCCCGCTAGACAGACGACAAAGTCGGGCCAACGTCCTGACTTTC. Its translation is CASSPLDRRQSRANVLTF.

About this clone itself: Other nucleotide sequences from this sample produce the same CDR3. This sequence joins TRBV7-9 and TRBJ1-4; TRBD1 matches 8 bases. The CDR3 contains 14 residues. V trimming: 1 base; J trimming: 7 bases; junction bases outside the gene matches: 2. The V gene's germline CDR1 is SEHNR and CDR2 FQNEAQ (reference sequence). As DNA, the CDR3 is TGTGCCAGCAGCTTAGGGACAGGGAGTGAAAAACTGTTTTTT. It encodes CASSLGTGSEKLFF.

This chain uses TRBV7-2 with TRBJ1-2; D gene ambiguous. This CDR3 has 15 amino acids. V was cut by 6 bases and J by 5 bases, with 19 bases left in between. Germline assignment: CDR1 SGHTA and CDR2 FQGNSA. In DNA, the CDR3 is TGTGCCAGCAGGGAGAGCACAGTTAGAATGTATGGCTACACCTTC. Its protein product is CASRESTVRMYGYTF.

The rearrangement links TRBV14 to TRBJ2-7; D gene uncertain. The CDR3 consists of 14 residues. The germline V gene has CDR1 SGHDN and CDR2 FVKESK. V dropped 4 bases and J dropped 2 bases, with 12 bases sitting between them. CDR3 protein: CASSPTRQAYEQYF. In DNA, the CDR3 is TGTGCCAGCAGCCCAACCCGACAAGCCTACGAGCAGTACTTC.

The V call is TRBV27, the J call TRBJ1-5; D is perhaps TRBD1 (6 bases). Germline CDR1 MNHEY, CDR2 SMNVEV (reference sequence). The V end lost 6 bases, the J end lost 7 bases, and 16 bases lay between the germline ends. This CDR3 contains 14 residues. The CDR3 bases are TGTGCCAGCAGCCCACACAGGGTAGAACAGCCCCAGCATTTT. Its translation: CASSPHRVEQPQHF.

V is TRBV6-1 and J is TRBJ1-2; D possibly corresponds to TRBD1 (5 bases). CDR1 MNHNS and CDR2 SASEGT come from the germline V gene. CDR3 size: 15 residues. V dropped 5 bases and J dropped 0 bases, with 13 bases sitting between them. The CDR3 DNA reads TGTGCCAGCAGTCCTCGACAGTCAGCTAACTATGGCTACACCTTC. This sequence encodes CASSPRQSANYGYTF.

The chain joins TRBV6-5 to TRBJ1-4; TRBD1 is a possible D gene (5 bases). The CDR3 has 15 amino acids. Trimming cost V 5 bases and J 0 bases, with 10 bases left between them. The germline V gene has CDR1 MNHEY and CDR2 SVGAGI. The CDR3 spells CASSQRGSTNEKLFF. The CDR3 coding sequence is TGTGCCAGCAGTCAGCGGGGCTCAACTAATGAAAAACTGTTTTTT.

The table lists this clone with a count of one. The CDR3 reads CASSSGQAVDEQFF. The CDR3 bases are TGCGCCAGCAGCTCGGGACAAGCGGTTGATGAGCAGTTCTTC. The chain links TRBV5-1 to TRBJ2-1; tentatively, D is TRBD1 (6 bases). Trimming shortened V by 3 bases and J by 8 bases, and 15 bases separated the two germline ends. Germline assignment: CDR1 SGHRS and CDR2 YFSETQ. This CDR3 spans 14 amino acids.

The chain recombines TRBV11-2 with TRBJ2-2; D tentatively fits TRBD1 or TRBD2 (5 bases each). CDR3 length equals 15 residues. Trimming took off 2 bases at V and 1 base at J, with 8 bases between the two ends. In germline, CDR1 is SGHAT, CDR2 FQNNGV. Here the CDR3 DNA reads TGTGCCAGCAGCTTATATGGGGGGAACACCGGGGAGCTGTTTTTT. It is translated as CASSLYGGNTGELFF.

Concerning this clone itself: The junction departs from germline at one end; a sequencing error may be responsible. The gene calls are TRBV28 and TRBJ1-5, with D perhaps matching TRBD1 (6 bases). The germline V gene encodes CDR1 MDHEN and CDR2 SYDVKM. The CDR3 contains 12 residues. The CDR3 reads CASSSLGPSRGF. For the CDR3, the DNA is TGTGCCAGCAGTTCCCTGGGGCCATCCAGGGGTTTT.

The J gene is TRBJ2-3, the V gene TRBV18; 13 bases map to TRBD2. V shed 6 bases, J shed 1 base, and the junction held 13 bases outside the gene matches. The CDR3 runs 19 residues. CDR1 KGHSH and CDR2 LQKENI come from the germline V gene. The CDR3: CASSPRGLAGDGGTDTQYF. The CDR3 DNA is TGTGCCAGCTCGCCTAGAGGACTAGCGGGAGACGGCGGCACAGATACGCAGTATTTT.

This rearrangement joins TRBV19 to TRBJ2-3; 9 positions match TRBD2. CDR3 size: 16 residues. The J segment lost 6 bases and the V segment lost 6 bases, leaving 13 bases of the junction unmatched. Germline values: CDR1 LNHDA, CDR2 SQIVND (reference sequence). The CDR3 DNA is TGTGCCAGTAGGCTGGGGGCGGGAGGGCCGGATGATACGCAGTATTTT. This gives the protein CASRLGAGGPDDTQYF.